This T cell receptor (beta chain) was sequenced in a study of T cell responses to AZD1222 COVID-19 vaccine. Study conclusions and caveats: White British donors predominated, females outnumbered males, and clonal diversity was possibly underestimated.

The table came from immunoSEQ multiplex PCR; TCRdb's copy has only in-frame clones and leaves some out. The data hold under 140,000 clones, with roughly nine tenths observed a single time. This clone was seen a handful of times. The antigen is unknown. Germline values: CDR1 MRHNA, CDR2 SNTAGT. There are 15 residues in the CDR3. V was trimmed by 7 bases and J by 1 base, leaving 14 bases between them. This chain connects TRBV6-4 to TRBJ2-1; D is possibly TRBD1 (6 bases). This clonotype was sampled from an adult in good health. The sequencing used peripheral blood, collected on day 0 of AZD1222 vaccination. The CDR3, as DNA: TGTGCCAGCACGCCCGACAGGCATTCCTACAATGAGCAGTTCTTC. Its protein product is CASTPDRHSYNEQFF.